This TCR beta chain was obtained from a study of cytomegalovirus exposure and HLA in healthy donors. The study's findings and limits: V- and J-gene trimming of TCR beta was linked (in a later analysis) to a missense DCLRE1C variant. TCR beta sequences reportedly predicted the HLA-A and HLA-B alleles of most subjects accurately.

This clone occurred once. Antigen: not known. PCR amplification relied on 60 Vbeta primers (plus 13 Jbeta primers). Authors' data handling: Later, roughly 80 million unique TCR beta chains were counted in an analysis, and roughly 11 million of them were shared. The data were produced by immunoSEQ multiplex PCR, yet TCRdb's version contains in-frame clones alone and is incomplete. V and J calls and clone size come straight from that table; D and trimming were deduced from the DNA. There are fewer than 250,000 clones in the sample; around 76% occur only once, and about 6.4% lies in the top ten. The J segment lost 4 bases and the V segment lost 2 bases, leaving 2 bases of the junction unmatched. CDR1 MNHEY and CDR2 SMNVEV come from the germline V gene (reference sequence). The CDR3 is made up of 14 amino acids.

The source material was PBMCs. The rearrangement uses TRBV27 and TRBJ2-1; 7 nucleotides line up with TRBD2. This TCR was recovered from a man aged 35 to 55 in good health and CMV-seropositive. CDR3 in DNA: TGTGCCAGCAGTTTAGCGGGAGCGTACAATGAGCAGTTCTTC. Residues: CASSLAGAYNEQFF.